This entry is about one T cell receptor beta chain. Repertoires were generated with immunoSEQ multiplex PCR, while TCRdb's copy carries only in-frame clones and drops some. The profile covers roughly 120,000 clones, with around 90% appearing a single time and over 7% taken by the ten largest. These data originate in a study of blood T cell repertoires in COVID-19. As for the study in general: Donors in the United States, Italy and Spain gave samples during acute or convalescent COVID-19.

CDR1 is SNHLY and CDR2 is FYNNEI in the germline V gene. Trimming pared 8 bases from V and 4 bases from J, leaving 6 bases between. CDR3 length: 11 amino acids. The sequence came from a human donor in a cohort sampled during active COVID-19. Sequenced: peripheral blood. V and J are TRBV2 and TRBJ2-1; D remains ambiguous. The DNA for the CDR3 is TGTGCCAGCCAGTCTTACAATGAGCAGTTCTTC. Amino acids: CASQSYNEQFF.